The 24 T cell receptor beta chains listed next were all sequenced from one sample in a study of blood T cell repertoires in COVID-19 (dated by TCRdb to 2018 to 2021). Library construction relied on the immunoSEQ multiplex PCR assay. TCRdb re-hosts the immuneACCESS table, in-frame sequences only. Its copies lack some clones; in the studies checked, an unresolved V gene accounts for under half of them, and the cause for the rest is not known. For this sample there are 380,000 or so clones; roughly 90% appear just once. Of the sample, around 1.3% is held by the ten largest clones. Sequencing was performed on peripheral blood. The receptors originated from a man in his forties or fifties with acute or convalescent COVID-19.

This chain links TRBV27 with TRBJ2-1; TRBD1 matches at 7 bases. The CDR3 is made up of 15 amino acids. V was pared by 5 bases and J by 5 bases, with 9 bases of the junction left unmatched. Germline CDR1 MNHEY, CDR2 SMNVEV (reference sequence). Here the CDR3 reads CASSPPPDRDNEQFF. CDR3 in DNA: TGTGCCAGCAGTCCCCCCCCAGACAGGGACAATGAGCAGTTCTTC.

The chain recombines TRBV19 with TRBJ1-1; the D gene is possibly TRBD1 (6 bases). V lost 4 bases to trimming and J lost 0 bases, with 9 bases between them. The germline V gene has CDR1 LNHDA and CDR2 SQIVND (reference sequence). The CDR3 has 14 amino acids. CDR3 region: CASSRTVMNTEAFF. DNA for the CDR3: TGTGCCAGTAGTAGGACAGTTATGAACACTGAAGCTTTCTTT.

This chain links TRBV6-6 with TRBJ2-7; 8 bases are a match to TRBD2. Germline CDR1 reads MNHNY; CDR2 reads SVGAGI (reference sequence). This CDR3 contains 15 residues. The trim removed 4 bases at V and 0 bases at J, leaving 5 bases unmatched. CDR3: CASSLAGPSSYEQYF. CDR3 bases: TGTGCCAGCAGTTTAGCGGGACCGAGCTCCTACGAGCAGTACTTC.

This chain joins TRBV9 and TRBJ2-2; no clear D. Germline loops: CDR1 SGDLS, CDR2 YYNGEE. Trimming pared 0 bases from V and 7 bases from J, leaving 7 bases between. The CDR3 totals 13 residues. The CDR3 coding sequence is TGTGCCAGCAGCGTAGTGTCCGGCGGGGAGCTGTTTTTT. This translates into CASSVVSGGELFF.

The V and J genes are TRBV20-1 and TRBJ2-3; D gene unclear. The CDR3 spans 11 residues. CDR1 and CDR2 (germline): DFQATT, SNEGSKA (reference sequence). V lost 4 bases to trimming and J lost 6 bases, with 8 bases between them. The CDR3 DNA sequence: TGCAGTGCTACCCCCGTTGATACGCAGTATTTT. Amino acid sequence: CSATPVDTQYF.

The rearrangement joins TRBV10-2 to TRBJ2-7, with D unclear. This CDR3 region has 13 residues. V was pared by 2 bases and J by 0 bases, with 5 bases between. The germline V gene encodes CDR1 WSHSY and CDR2 SAAADI. This CDR3 reads CASSEDTSYEQYF. CDR3 DNA sequence: TGCGCCAGCAGTGAGGACACCTCCTACGAGCAGTACTTC.

About this clone itself: The same CDR3 arises from other DNA sequences in this sample as well. This sequence joins TRBV6-5 and TRBJ1-1; D is unresolved. Germline CDR1 is MNHEY and CDR2 is SVGAGI. The CDR3 runs 14 residues. With 0 bases removed from V and 1 base from J, the gap between germline ends came to 6 bases. The CDR3 region is CASSYSRSNTEAFF. The DNA of the CDR3 is TGTGCCAGCAGTTACTCGCGGTCGAACACTGAAGCTTTCTTT.

The count of this clone is one. The CDR3 coding sequence is TGTGCCAGCAGCACCCTCGGTGGGGGGGGCCCCAGCACAGATACGCAGTATTTT. Amino acids: CASSTLGGGGPSTDTQYF. This chain links TRBV7-8 with TRBJ2-3; TRBD2 is a possible D gene (7 bases). Trimming took off 5 bases at V and 0 bases at J, with 21 bases between the two ends. Germline V CDR1 and CDR2: SGHVS, FQNEAQ. The CDR3 length is 18 residues.

This chain links TRBV19 with TRBJ2-2; the match to TRBD1 covers 7 bases. Germline assignment: CDR1 LNHDA and CDR2 SQIVND (reference sequence). Trimming took 10 bases from V and 0 from J; bases not matched to a gene: 5. This CDR3 spans 14 amino acids. CDR3 sequence: CATRQGTNTGELFF. CDR3 nucleotides: TGTGCCACCAGACAGGGCACGAACACCGGGGAGCTGTTTTTT.

Details on this clone: The identical CDR3 is also encoded by other nucleotide sequences in the sample. The gene calls are TRBV5-1 and TRBJ2-1, with 13 bases matching TRBD2. CDR3 length: 15 amino acids. Losses at the gene ends were 4 bases for V and 5 bases for J; bases not matched to a gene: 3. Germline CDR1 reads SGHRS; CDR2 reads YFSETQ. The CDR3 region is CASSSGTSGDNEQFF. The CDR3 nucleotides are TGCGCCAGCAGCAGTGGGACTAGCGGGGACAATGAGCAGTTCTTC.

This chain links TRBV28 with TRBJ1-4; D is perhaps TRBD1 (6 bases). V lost 6 bases, J lost 8 bases, and 16 bases lay in between. CDR1 MDHEN and CDR2 SYDVKM come from the germline V gene. The CDR3 is 14 residues long. The CDR3 DNA is TGTGCCAGCAGCCTTAACAGGGTTATGGAAAAACTGTTTTTT. Its translation: CASSLNRVMEKLFF.

The V call is TRBV5-1, the J call TRBJ2-1; 8 nucleotides line up with TRBD1. The CDR3 has 14 residues. The germline CDR1 and CDR2 sequences are SGHRS and YFSETQ. J gave up 7 bases and V 2 bases, and 5 bases lay outside the gene matches. CDR3 amino acids: CASSFPGGINEQFF. In DNA form, the CDR3 reads TGCGCCAGCAGCTTTCCAGGGGGCATTAATGAGCAGTTCTTC.

The chain joins TRBV29-1 to TRBJ2-7; perhaps TRBD2 as D (5 bases). The CDR3 totals 13 residues. V lost 3 bases and J 2 bases, leaving 11 bases between the germline ends. Germline V gene sequence: CDR1 SQVTM, CDR2 ANQGSEA. CDR3 nucleotides: TGCAGCGTTGAGGCGGGCCCTGCCTACGAGCAGTACTTC. It encodes CSVEAGPAYEQYF.

This chain joins TRBV7-3 and TRBJ1-6; 8 bases match TRBD1. Trimming removed 2 bases from V and 7 bases from J; junction bases left unmatched: 4. The length of the CDR3 is 15 residues. CDR1 and CDR2 (germline): SGHTA, FQGTGA. The CDR3 bases are TGTGCCAGCAGCTTATCTGGGACAGGCAATTCACCCCTCCACTTT. Its protein product is CASSLSGTGNSPLHF.

The V and J genes are TRBV5-4 and TRBJ2-7; D is perhaps TRBD1 (8 bases). The CDR3 has 15 amino acids. V shed 3 bases and J shed 5 bases, with 18 bases lying between them. Germline-derived CDR1 and CDR2 are SGHNT and YYREEE (reference sequence). CDR3 in amino acids: CASSWTRTGRDEQYF. DNA of the CDR3: TGTGCCAGCAGCTGGACCCGGACAGGGAGGGACGAGCAGTACTTC.

With regard to this clone: Other DNA sequences in the same sample also yield this CDR3. This chain uses TRBV7-3 with TRBJ2-5; D gene ambiguous. CDR1 and CDR2 from the germline V gene are SGHTA and FQGTGA. The V end lost 0 bases, the J end lost 4 bases, and 6 bases lay between the germline ends. The CDR3 is made up of 13 amino acids. CDR3 coding DNA: TGTGCCAGCAGCTTAACGTCGGGAGAGACCCAGTACTTC. The encoded protein is CASSLTSGETQYF.

This chain links TRBV7-3 with TRBJ2-2; no clear D gene. The CDR3 has 13 residues. Germline V CDR1 and CDR2: SGHTA, FQGTGA. Between the trimmed V and J ends, which lost 2 bases and 5 bases, there was a span of 6 bases. In DNA, the CDR3 is TGTGCCAGCAGCTTACCTGAGACCGGGGAGCTGTTTTTT. It is translated as CASSLPETGELFF.

The rearrangement uses TRBV15 and TRBJ2-3; 8 nucleotides match TRBD1. The germline V gene has CDR1 LNHNV and CDR2 YYDKDF (reference sequence). The CDR3 is 16 amino acids. V was clipped by 2 bases and J by 5 bases; unmatched bases: 9. This chain's CDR3 is CATSRNFGQGGDTQYF. The CDR3, as DNA: TGTGCCACCAGCAGAAACTTCGGACAGGGAGGAGATACGCAGTATTTT.

This chain joins TRBV14 and TRBJ1-6; D perhaps matches TRBD1 (5 bases). Per germline, CDR1 SGHDN and CDR2 FVKESK. This CDR3 is 18 amino acids long. V lost 4 bases and J 0 bases, leaving 16 bases between the germline ends. The CDR3 DNA is TGTGCCAGCAGCCGCCGGGTCCGGGGGAGCTCCTATAATTCACCCCTCCACTTT. Its translation: CASSRRVRGSSYNSPLHF.

This CDR3 reads CASSPDRVHGYTF. The CDR3 DNA sequence: TGTGCCAGCAGCCCGGACAGGGTTCATGGCTACACCTTC. The rearrangement joins TRBV27 to TRBJ1-2; 8 bases match TRBD1. Germline lookup yields CDR1 MNHEY and CDR2 SMNVEV (reference sequence). V shed 6 bases and J 6 bases; nucleotides not matched to a gene: 6. The CDR3 contains 13 residues.

The chain carries TRBV27 and TRBJ2-7, with 9 bases aligning to TRBD1. The CDR3 extends over 12 amino acids. The V gene end was trimmed by 6 bases and the J gene end by 9 bases; junction bases not matched to a gene: 6. Germline CDR1 and CDR2: MNHEY and SMNVEV (reference sequence). The CDR3 sequence is CASRPTGGGQYF. CDR3 nucleotide sequence: TGTGCCAGCAGACCAACAGGGGGCGGGCAGTACTTC.

This clone was seen only once. The chain recombines TRBV2 with TRBJ2-2; possibly TRBD2 for D (6 bases). The germline V gene has CDR1 SNHLY and CDR2 FYNNEI. The V and J ends lost 3 bases and 1 base respectively, with 6 bases between them. The CDR3 extends over 14 amino acids. This CDR3 reads CASSERGNTGELFF. In DNA form, the CDR3 reads TGTGCCAGCAGTGAGCGGGGGAACACCGGGGAGCTGTTTTTT. Using reference TRBV2 and TRBJ2-2 for the parts outside the CDR3, the full variable domain is EPEVTQTPSHQVTQMGQEVILRCVPISNHLYFYWYRQILGQKVEFLVSFYNNEISEKSEIFDDQFSVERPDGSNFTLKIRSTKLEDSAMYFCASSERGNTGELFFGEGSRLTVL.

The J gene is TRBJ2-3, the V gene TRBV5-1, with unresolved D. Germline V gene sequence: CDR1 SGHRS, CDR2 YFSETQ. Trimming stripped 2 bases from V and 1 base from J, with 5 bases between. This CDR3 region has 13 residues. CDR3 bases: TGCGCCAGCAGCTTTGTAGGCACAGATACGCAGTATTTT. Translation: CASSFVGTDTQYF.

The CDR3 loop reads CASSAQPRRDTGELFF. In DNA, the CDR3 is TGTGCCAGCAGCGCCCAACCCCGCAGGGACACCGGGGAGCTGTTTTTT. The chain has TRBV7-2 and TRBJ2-2, with D perhaps TRBD1 (5 bases). Germline assignment: CDR1 SGHTA and CDR2 FQGNSA. The CDR3 length is 16 residues. V lost 5 bases to trimming and J lost 3 bases, with 16 bases between them.